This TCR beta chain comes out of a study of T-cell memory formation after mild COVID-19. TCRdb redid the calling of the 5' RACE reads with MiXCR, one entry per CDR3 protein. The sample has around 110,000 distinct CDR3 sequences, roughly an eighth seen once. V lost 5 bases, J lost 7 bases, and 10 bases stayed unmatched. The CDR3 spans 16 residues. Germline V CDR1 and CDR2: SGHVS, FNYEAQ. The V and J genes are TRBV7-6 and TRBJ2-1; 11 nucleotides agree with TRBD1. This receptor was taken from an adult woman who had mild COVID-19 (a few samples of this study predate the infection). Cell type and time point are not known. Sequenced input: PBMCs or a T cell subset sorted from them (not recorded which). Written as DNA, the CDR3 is TGTGCCAGCAGCGCCTGGTGGGGACAGGGGGTAAATGAGCAGTTCTTC. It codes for CASSAWWGQGVNEQFF.